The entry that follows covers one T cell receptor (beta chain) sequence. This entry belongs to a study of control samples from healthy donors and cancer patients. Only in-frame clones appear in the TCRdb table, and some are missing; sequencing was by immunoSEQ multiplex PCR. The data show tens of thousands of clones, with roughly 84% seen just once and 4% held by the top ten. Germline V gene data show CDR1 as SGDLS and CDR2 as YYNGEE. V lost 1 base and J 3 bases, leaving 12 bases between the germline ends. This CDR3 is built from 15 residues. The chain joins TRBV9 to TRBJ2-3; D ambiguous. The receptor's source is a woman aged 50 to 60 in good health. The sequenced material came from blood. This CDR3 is CASSVTPALTDTQYF. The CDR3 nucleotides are TGTGCCAGCAGCGTAACACCTGCCCTTACAGATACGCAGTATTTT.